This T cell receptor (beta chain) was obtained from a study of Graves' ophthalmopathy and Graves' hyperthyroidism. The TCR beta CDR3 regions underwent amplification from RNA transcripts. Scientists carried out first-round RT-PCR using HTBI primers and then a second-round multiplex PCR. TCRdb re-called the multiplex PCR reads through MiXCR, storing one row per CDR3 protein. The sample includes 400,000 to 450,000 distinct CDR3 sequences, approximately 21% seen only once; the top ten take around 3%. This clonotype was found many times. This clonotype originated in a woman aged 18-30 years with stable Graves' hyperthyroidism. Sequencing was performed on peripheral blood.

This chain's CDR3 is CASSSFQGAAEAFF. The CDR3, as DNA: TGTGCCAGCAGCTCATTCCAGGGGGCCGCTGAAGCTTTCTTT. The chain carries TRBV11-2 and TRBJ1-1; 8 positions agree with TRBD1. The trim removed 4 bases at V and 6 bases at J, leaving 7 bases unmatched. Per germline, CDR1 SGHAT and CDR2 FQNNGV. The CDR3 extends over 14 amino acids. Looking up the rest from reference TRBV11-2 and TRBJ1-1 gives the full variable domain: EAGVAQSPRYKIIEKRQSVAFWCNPISGHATLYWYQQILGQGPKLLIQFQNNGVVDDSQLPKDRFSAERLKGVDSTLKIQPAKLEDSAVYLCASSSFQGAAEAFFGQGTRLTVV.